Listed below are T cell receptor beta chains from one sample, sequenced in a study of identical twins. Via MiXCR, TCRdb re-called the 5' RACE reads, giving one row per CDR3 protein. The data contain 570,000 or so distinct CDR3 sequences, 9.6% of them seen just once; the ten biggest clones take up more than 2.5%. The same data also went into a second study, on yellow fever vaccine responses in identical twins.

The sequencing sample was made of PBMCs. The source is a woman younger than 30 in good health. Both conserved end residues are part of each CDR3. A D gene is named only where the DNA matches it firmly. Size is omitted from some rows. Given values are once, few, many or a class for expanded clones.

-	TRBV12-3/TRBV12-4	few	TRBJ2-7	TGTGCCAGCAGACAGGATGCTCTTCGGAACGAGCAGTACTTC	CASRQDALRNEQYF
-	TRBV6-2/TRBV6-3	many	TRBJ2-7	TGTGCCAGCAACTGGGACGGAGACTACGAGCAGTACTTC	CASNWDGDYEQYF
-	TRBV4-3	many	TRBJ2-7	TGCGCCAGCAGCCAAGGTTTATCGGCTCAGGGTCTTTCCTACGAGCAGTACTTC	CASSQGLSAQGLSYEQYF
TRBD2	TRBV9	-	TRBJ2-7	TGTGCCAGCAGCCTGGGACTAGCGGCGGACTACGAGCAGTACTTC	CASSLGLAADYEQYF
TRBD2	TRBV4-3	-	TRBJ2-2	TGCGCCAGCAGCCAAGATCCCCGGGGGGGTAGCGGGCTCCGGAGCGGGGAGCTGTTTTTT	CASSQDPRGGSGLRSGELFF
-	TRBV2	-	TRBJ2-1	TGTGCCAGCAAGAAAAACTCCCCCGTGGCACCGGGGGAATCCTACAATGAGCAGTTCTTC	CASKKNSPVAPGESYNEQFF
-	TRBV12-3/TRBV12-4	few	TRBJ1-2	TGTGCCAGCAGTTTAGCCCCGGACCCACAGGGAGAGGGCTACACCTTC	CASSLAPDPQGEGYTF
TRBD2	TRBV12-3/TRBV12-4	-	TRBJ2-1	TGTGACCTCAGAGCGGGGTCCTACAATGAGCAGTTCTTC	CDLRAGSYNEQFF
TRBD1	TRBV12-3/TRBV12-4	many	TRBJ2-3	TGTGCCAGCAGTTTCGGACAGGGGGCGGGAGATACGCAGTATTTT	CASSFGQGAGDTQYF
TRBD2	TRBV2	many	TRBJ2-5	TGTGCCAGCAACGAGCGGGGGCAAGAGACCCAGTACTTC	CASNERGQETQYF
TRBD2	TRBV5-6	once	TRBJ2-7	TGTGCCAGCAGCTTCGGTAGCGGGAGCGGGAACGAGCAGTACTTC	CASSFGSGSGNEQYF